This T cell receptor beta chain was sequenced during a study of CD8+CD57+ T cells in acquired aplastic anemia (dated by TCRdb to the late 2010s). Background on the whole study: A mean of about 3.2 ug of DNA, ranging from roughly 0.2 to 30 ug, was extracted from sorted CD4+ and CD8+ cells. CD8+CD57+ expansion was defined as frequency above the mean frequency observed in healthy subjects. Broader findings and caveats from the paper: Although under 35 CD8+ CDR3 sequences were shared by patients and controls, these sequences appeared highly expressed in patients and within the immunodominant clones of patients. Patients and healthy controls showed no significant difference in CD8+ Simpson's diversity (P=0.060).

Genomic DNA served as template for TCR beta VDJ combination and CDR3 sequence profiling. An Illumina HiSeq 2000 was the platform used for TCR repertoire sequencing. From the authors' description of their analysis: TRBV/TRBJ rearrangement plots, CDR3 size and DJ length profiles, and Simpson's diversity index were used to evaluate the repertoires. The most abundant DNA sequence in the deep sequencing data was taken as the immunodominant clone. CDR3 amino acid sequences were screened for sharing across subjects and were compared with published repertoires and the VDJdb database. TCRdb handled the public reads itself, with Q25 trimming in fastp and clone calling in MiXCR, and kept productive beta chains. Each entry merges the rows of one CDR3 protein and shows their most common DNA and genes. The V and J calls reflect TCRdb's pipeline rather than the authors' work. In all, the sample holds 250,000 to 300,000 distinct CDR3 sequences, and 45% to 65% of those were seen once. Roughly 1.2% of the sample goes to the ten largest clones.

Between the V and J ends, shortened by 11 bases and 5 bases respectively, the junction contains 12 bases. The CDR3, cysteine through phenylalanine, is 11 amino acids long. The retained sequence is limited to the CDR3, 33 bases, with the frame set at the first base. Via the germline V gene, CDR1 is MNHNS and CDR2 SASEGT. Patients chosen for sequencing had shown expansion of CD8+CD57+ cells by flow cytometry. Every patient had severe acquired aplastic anemia, diagnosed using the International Study of Aplastic Anemia and Agranulocytosis and Camitta criteria. No patient had received any therapy when blood was sampled. In the study, sorted CD4+ and CD8+ blood T cells from patients with severe aplastic anemia and from healthy subjects underwent deep sequencing of TCR repertoires. In the USA, patient enrollment took place under clinicaltrials.gov protocols 00001620, 01623167, 00001397, 00071045, 00081523 and 00961064. Ficoll-Paque density gradient centrifugation was used to isolate peripheral blood mononuclear cells. Before DNA extraction, CD4+ and CD8+ T cells were sorted by FACS or by magnetic beads.

This clonotype was seen many times. Its recognized antigen is unknown. No base qualities exist here, and no much larger clone lies one base off it. The chain is assembled from TRBV6-1 and TRBJ2-5; no confident D gene assignment can be made. The specimen sequenced was sorted CD4+, CD8+, or CD8+CD57+ T cells (not recorded which) from PBMCs. This sequence was found in a human donor with aplastic anemia. The CDR3 in this case is CACTIRETQYF. The DNA sequence reads TGTGCCTGCACCATTCGGGAGACCCAGTACTTC.